This T cell receptor beta chain was found in a study of early T cells in non-severe SARS-CoV-2 infection. As for the study in general: The input, bulk RNA from unsorted whole blood, was sequenced, and chains were unpaired.

CDR1 is SGHVS, CDR2 FNYEAQ, per germline. With V trimmed by 2 bases and J by 1 base, 9 bases remained unmatched. CDR3 length: 18 residues. In the library, individual cDNA molecules carried attached unique molecular identifiers. Each CDR3 protein gets one entry after TCRdb re-called the 5' RACE reads with MiXCR. The repertoire includes under 35,000 distinct CDR3 sequences, 5.5% to 8% of them detected once, and approximately 2.7% sits in the top ten. Many counts were recorded for this clonotype. Antigen specificity is unknown. Findings and limits, study-wide: VDJdb-based annotation leaned toward anti-spike CD8 responses and missed private and CD4 specificities.

The sample comprised whole blood. This receptor was obtained from an adult who was a healthcare worker with PCR-confirmed SARS-CoV-2 infection or an uninfected control (not recorded which). The chain joins TRBV7-6 to TRBJ2-2; TRBD2 matches at 8 bases. The CDR3 loop is CASSLNLYSGKNTGELFF. The CDR3 region has the DNA TGTGCCAGCAGCTTAAATTTATATAGCGGGAAGAACACCGGGGAGCTGTTTTTT. Variable domain in full (rest from reference TRBV7-6 and TRBJ2-2): GAGVSQSPRYKVTKRGQDVALRCDPISGHVSLYWYRQALGQGPEFLTYFNYEAQQDKSGLPNDRFSAERPEGSISTLTIQRTEQRDSAMYRCASSLNLYSGKNTGELFFGEGSRLTVL.